One sample yielded the 22 T cell receptor beta chains listed below, sequenced in a study of cytomegalovirus exposure and HLA in healthy donors. Amplification used 60 Vbeta primers and 13 Jbeta primers. The method was immunoSEQ multiplex PCR; TCRdb's version includes in-frame clones alone and lacks a portion of them. The table has some 200,000 clones, about 83% seen once; the top ten hold about 16%. The sequenced sample consisted of PBMCs. Source of these receptors: a man aged 35 to 55 in good health and CMV-seronegative.

Regarding this clone: This same CDR3 is encoded by further DNA sequences in the sample. The chain uses TRBV20-1 and TRBJ2-7; TRBD1 is a possible D gene (6 bases). CDR3 size: 11 residues. Per germline, CDR1 DFQATT and CDR2 SNEGSKA (reference sequence). Between the trimmed V and J ends, which lost 6 bases and 2 bases, there was a span of 8 bases. CDR3 region: CSARQAYEQYF. The CDR3 DNA sequence: TGCAGTGCCCGACAGGCCTACGAGCAGTACTTC.

This clone was seen more than once but under ten times. The chain couples TRBV7-3 to TRBJ2-7; D perhaps matches TRBD1 (6 bases). The CDR3 runs to 14 residues. Germline V CDR1 and CDR2: SGHTA, FQGTGA. V lost 6 bases, J lost 7 bases, and 19 bases lay in between. The CDR3 nucleotides read TGTGCCAGCAGTTTAGCCGCAGGGGTGGGGGAGCAGTACTTC. Its protein is CASSLAAGVGEQYF.

Only one count was recorded for this clone. The chain uses TRBV5-1 and TRBJ2-1; a weak D match, TRBD1 (5 bases). The CDR3 has 15 amino acids. Trimming stripped 0 bases from V and 1 base from J, with 8 bases between. CDR1 is SGHRS, CDR2 YFSETQ, per germline. In nucleotides, the CDR3 is TGCGCCAGCAGCTTGGGGCAGGGTTCCTACAATGAGCAGTTCTTC. Translating it yields CASSLGQGSYNEQFF.

V gene TRBV7-9 combines with J gene TRBJ2-2; 8 nucleotides align to TRBD1. Germline-derived CDR1 and CDR2 are SEHNR and FQNEAQ (reference sequence). The CDR3 length is 18 residues. Germline trimming cut 2 bases from V and 5 bases from J; bases unmatched to any gene: 13. The CDR3 region is CASSLWYPGQVRTGELFF. The CDR3 coding sequence is TGTGCCAGCAGCTTATGGTATCCGGGACAGGTAAGGACCGGGGAGCTGTTTTTT.

The chain employs TRBV5-4 and TRBJ2-5; maybe TRBD1 (6 bases). Trimming took 2 bases from V and 4 from J, leaving 12 bases between them. Germline V gene lookup returns CDR1 SGHNT and CDR2 YYREEE (reference sequence). The CDR3 covers 14 residues. This CDR3 is CASSFAGAGETQYF. The CDR3 DNA is TGTGCCAGCAGCTTTGCAGGGGCAGGAGAGACCCAGTACTTC.

This sequence joins TRBV4-3 and TRBJ1-1; weak D call: TRBD1 (5 bases). The CDR3 runs 15 residues. Germline CDR1 and CDR2: LGHNA and YSLEER. V was pared by 1 base and J by 11 bases, with 20 bases between. CDR3 amino acids: CASSQGAGQSYGAFF. Written as DNA, the CDR3 is TGCGCCAGCAGCCAAGGGGCAGGGCAGAGTTACGGGGCTTTCTTT.

V is TRBV5-6 and J is TRBJ2-7; D possibly corresponds to TRBD2 (6 bases). CDR1 is SGHDT and CDR2 is YYEEEE in the germline V gene. Deletions cut 1 base from V and 5 bases from J, with 13 bases between. The CDR3 covers 14 residues. This CDR3 is CASSLRGTWNEQYF. Here the CDR3 DNA reads TGTGCCAGCAGCTTGCGCGGGACGTGGAACGAGCAGTACTTC.

This chain joins TRBV2 and TRBJ2-7, with D perhaps matching TRBD2 (5 bases). Germline V gene sequence: CDR1 SNHLY, CDR2 FYNNEI. The CDR3 loop spans 14 amino acids. Trimming took 8 bases from V and 7 from J, leaving 21 bases between them. The CDR3 region is CASCSSGPLWEQYF. CDR3 DNA sequence: TGTGCCAGCTGTTCGAGCGGACCCTTGTGGGAGCAGTACTTC.

The chain has TRBV5-8 and TRBJ1-6; no reliable D call. Germline CDR1 is SGHTS and CDR2 is YDEGEE. The CDR3 length is 12 residues. V was cut by 4 bases and J by 6 bases, with 5 bases left in between. CDR3 sequence: CASSHPNSPLHF. CDR3 sequence (DNA): TGTGCCAGCAGCCATCCTAATTCACCCCTCCACTTT. The whole variable domain, filled in from reference TRBV5-8 and TRBJ1-6, reads EAGVTQSPTHLIKTRGQQATLRCSPISGHTSVYWYQQALGLGLQFLLWYDEGEERNRGNFPPRFSGRQFPNYSSELNVNALELEDSALYLCASSHPNSPLHFGNGTRLTVT.

This chain joins TRBV5-1 and TRBJ1-2; 8 positions agree with TRBD1. The CDR3 covers 15 residues. The germline gives CDR1 SGHRS, CDR2 YFSETQ. Trimming at V came to 4 bases and at J to 7 bases, leaving 12 bases not matched to a gene. The CDR3 sequence is CASSPGQGTVGGYTF. The CDR3 nucleotides read TGCGCCAGCAGCCCCGGACAGGGTACCGTCGGTGGCTACACCTTC.

The chain combines TRBV5-8 with TRBJ1-6; no clear D. Germline V gene sequence: CDR1 SGHTS, CDR2 YDEGEE. This CDR3 has 17 residues. Trimming shortened V by 1 base and J by 0 bases, and 11 bases separated the two germline ends. The CDR3 region is CASSLSSASSYNSPLHF. CDR3 coding DNA: TGTGCCAGCAGCTTGAGCAGCGCGAGCTCCTATAATTCACCCCTCCACTTT. Combining the CDR3 with reference TRBV5-8 and TRBJ1-6 gives the whole variable domain EAGVTQSPTHLIKTRGQQATLRCSPISGHTSVYWYQQALGLGLQFLLWYDEGEERNRGNFPPRFSGRQFPNYSSELNVNALELEDSALYLCASSLSSASSYNSPLHFGNGTRLTVT.

This clone was detected once. The V gene is TRBV19, the J gene TRBJ1-2, with D possibly TRBD1 on 5 matching bases. V dropped 5 bases and J dropped 8 bases, with 18 bases sitting between them. CDR3 length: 14 amino acids. Germline values: CDR1 LNHDA, CDR2 SQIVND (reference sequence). The CDR3 reads CASSLGGAGKGYTF. For the CDR3, the DNA is TGTGCCAGTAGTTTGGGTGGGGCGGGGAAGGGCTACACCTTC.

The chain links TRBV9 to TRBJ1-1; the D gene is possibly TRBD1 (6 bases). V was shortened by 4 bases and J by 1 base, with 11 bases between the two germline ends. Per germline, CDR1 SGDLS and CDR2 YYNGEE. This CDR3 is 14 amino acids long. In nucleotides, the CDR3 is TGTGCCAGCAGCAGAGGGGGAGAGAACACTGAAGCTTTCTTT. Protein sequence: CASSRGGENTEAFF.

This chain links TRBV4-1 with TRBJ2-2; D possibly corresponds to TRBD1 (5 bases). Germline values: CDR1 MGHRA, CDR2 YSYEKL. The ends were cut back, 1 base at V and 0 bases at J, with 6 bases in the middle. The CDR3 contains 15 residues. The DNA for the CDR3 is TGCGCCAGCAGCCAAGGGACACCGAACACCGGGGAGCTGTTTTTT. It codes for CASSQGTPNTGELFF.

V and J are TRBV5-1 and TRBJ2-3, with 8 positions matching TRBD1. Germline V lookup: CDR1 SGHRS, CDR2 YFSETQ. The CDR3 loop spans 14 amino acids. V lost 0 bases to trimming and J lost 5 bases; unmatched junction nucleotides: 2. CDR3 protein: CASSLAGGVDTQYF. Written as DNA, the CDR3 is TGCGCCAGCAGCTTGGCAGGGGGCGTAGATACGCAGTATTTT.

This clone appeared a few times. The chain employs TRBV4-3 and TRBJ1-1; D unclear. In germline, CDR1 is LGHNA, CDR2 YSLEER. V was cut by 0 bases and J by 6 bases, with 17 bases left in between. This CDR3 is built from 16 residues. This CDR3 is CASSQDSTGTVAEAFF. The CDR3 nucleotides read TGCGCCAGCAGCCAAGATTCGACGGGTACTGTGGCTGAAGCTTTCTTT.

The chain uses TRBV9 and TRBJ2-3; no firm D call. Germline V gives CDR1 SGDLS, CDR2 YYNGEE. V lost 4 bases and J lost 0, with 9 bases in between. The CDR3 is 14 residues long. CDR3 sequence: CASSPSPSTDTQYF. In DNA form, the CDR3 reads TGTGCCAGCAGCCCCAGTCCTAGCACAGATACGCAGTATTTT. The full variable domain, completed using reference TRBV9 and TRBJ2-3, is DSGVTQTPKHLITATGQRVTLRCSPRSGDLSVYWYQQSLDQGLQFLIQYYNGEERAKGNILERFSAQQFPDLHSELNLSSLELGDSALYFCASSPSPSTDTQYFGPGTRLTVL.

This chain uses TRBV19 with TRBJ2-1, with 13 bases lining up with TRBD2. The V gene's germline CDR1 is LNHDA and CDR2 SQIVND (reference sequence). The CDR3 has 18 amino acids. Trimming cost V 2 bases and J 9 bases; bases outside gene matches: 13. CDR3 sequence (DNA): TGTGCCAGTAGTATAAAAATCCAAGGGGGGACTAGCGGGGTTGAGCAGTTCTTC. Translated, it gives CASSIKIQGGTSGVEQFF.

The CDR3 DNA reads as TGTGCCAGCAGCTTAGGGAGCGGCCCCTACGAGCAGTACTTC. Residues: CASSLGSGPYEQYF. This chain connects TRBV11-3 to TRBJ2-7, with D possibly TRBD2 on 5 matching bases. The V end was cut by 1 base, the J end by 2 bases, with 9 bases between. This CDR3 contains 14 residues. CDR1 and CDR2 from the germline V gene are SGHNT and YENEEA.

This clone turned up a few times. The chain couples TRBV6-1 to TRBJ1-5; the D is unclear. Deletions cut 8 bases from V and 5 bases from J, with 16 bases between. CDR1 and CDR2 (germline): MNHNS, SASEGT. The CDR3 has 14 amino acids. CDR3 in DNA: TGTGCCAGCGAATCCCATAGCGGGTATCAGCCCCAGCATTTT. The encoded protein is CASESHSGYQPQHF.

This chain joins TRBV11-2 and TRBJ2-7, with 12 bases fitting TRBD2. Germline CDR1 reads SGHAT; CDR2 reads FQNNGV. This CDR3 is 14 amino acids long. Trimming at V came to 8 bases and at J to 4 bases, leaving 6 bases not matched to a gene. The CDR3 spells CASRGTSGFYEQYF. The CDR3, as DNA: TGTGCCAGCCGGGGGACTAGCGGGTTTTACGAGCAGTACTTC. Based on the CDR3 plus reference TRBV11-2 and TRBJ2-7, the full variable domain is EAGVAQSPRYKIIEKRQSVAFWCNPISGHATLYWYQQILGQGPKLLIQFQNNGVVDDSQLPKDRFSAERLKGVDSTLKIQPAKLEDSAVYLCASRGTSGFYEQYFGPGTRLTVT.

The V and J genes are TRBV15 and TRBJ2-3; TRBD2 is a possible D gene (5 bases). The ends were cut back, 10 bases at V and 4 bases at J, with 15 bases in the middle. CDR1 LNHNV and CDR2 YYDKDF come from the germline V gene (reference sequence). This CDR3 has 13 residues. The CDR3 bases are TGTGCCATCTCGGGGATCGGCTCAGATACGCAGTATTTT. Its protein product is CAISGIGSDTQYF.